Below, one T cell receptor (beta chain) is given with its context. This entry comes from a study of Graves' ophthalmopathy and Graves' hyperthyroidism. Amplified TCR beta CDR3 regions were obtained using RNA transcripts as template. HTBI primers served in a first-round RT-PCR, which a second-round multiplex PCR followed. TCRdb re-called the multiplex PCR reads with MiXCR, one entry per CDR3 protein. The sample shows 500,000 to 800,000 distinct CDR3 sequences, roughly two fifths of them seen only once. The V and J ends lost 4 bases and 11 bases, in that order; junction bases with no gene match: 15. Germline V gene lookup returns CDR1 SGHTA and CDR2 FQGNSA. The CDR3 contains 16 residues.

The clonotype was recovered from an adult man with Graves' ophthalmopathy. This chain links TRBV7-2 with TRBJ1-5, with 9 bases identical to TRBD1. The sequenced material came from peripheral blood. The CDR3 nucleotides are TGTGCCAGCAGCTCAACGGACAGGGGTTGGCAAGAGACCCAGCATTTT. Its protein is CASSSTDRGWQETQHF. Complete variable domain (other parts from reference TRBV7-2 and TRBJ1-5): GAGVSQSPSNKVTEKGKDVELRCDPISGHTALYWYRQSLGQGLEFLIYFQGNSAPDKSGLPSDRFSAERTGGSVSTLTIQRTQQEDSAVYLCASSSTDRGWQETQHFGDGTRLSIL.